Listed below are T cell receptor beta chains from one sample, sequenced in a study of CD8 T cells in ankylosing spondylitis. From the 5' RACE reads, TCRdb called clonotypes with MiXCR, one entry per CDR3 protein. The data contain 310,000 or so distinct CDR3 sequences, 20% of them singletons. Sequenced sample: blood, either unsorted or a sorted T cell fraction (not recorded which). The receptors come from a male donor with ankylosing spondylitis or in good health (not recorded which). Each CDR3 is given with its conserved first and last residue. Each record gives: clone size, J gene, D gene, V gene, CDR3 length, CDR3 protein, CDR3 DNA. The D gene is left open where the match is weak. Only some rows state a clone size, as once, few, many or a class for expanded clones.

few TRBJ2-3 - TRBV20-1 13 CSIRPTSTDTQYF TGCAGTATAAGGCCCACTAGCACAGATACGCAGTATTTT
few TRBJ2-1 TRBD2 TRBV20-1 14 CSALAGGPGNEQFF TGCAGTGCGTTAGCGGGGGGGCCGGGGAATGAGCAGTTCTTC
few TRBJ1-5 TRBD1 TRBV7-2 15 CASSLVPTGAQPQHF TGTGCCAGCAGCTTAGTTCCCACAGGGGCTCAGCCCCAGCATTTT
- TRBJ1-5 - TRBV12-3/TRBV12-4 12 CASSLAQGTQHF TGTGCCAGCAGTTTAGCGCAGGGTACCCAGCATTTT
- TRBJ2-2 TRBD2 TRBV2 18 CASSPLWPGLAGTGELFF TGTGCCAGCAGCCCTCTATGGCCGGGACTAGCAGGCACCGGGGAGCTGTTTTTT
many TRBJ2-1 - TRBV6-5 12 CASSTQGIEQFF TGTGCCAGCAGTACCCAGGGGATTGAGCAGTTCTTC
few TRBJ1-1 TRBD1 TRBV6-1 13 CAARDRDNTEAFF TGTGCCGCCCGGGACAGAGACAACACTGAAGCTTTCTTT
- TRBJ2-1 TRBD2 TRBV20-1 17 CSASLGGLAATYNEQFF TGCAGTGCTAGCCTCGGGGGACTAGCGGCCACCTACAATGAGCAGTTCTTC
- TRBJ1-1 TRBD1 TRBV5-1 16 CASSLAGQGLNTEAFF TGCGCCAGCAGCTTGGCGGGACAGGGTCTTAACACTGAAGCTTTCTTT
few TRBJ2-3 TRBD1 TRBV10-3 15 CAISQTGGFTDTQYF TGTGCCATCAGTCAGACAGGGGGATTCACAGATACGCAGTATTTT
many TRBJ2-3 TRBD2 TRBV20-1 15 CSARDGLADTDTQYF TGCAGTGCTAGAGACGGACTAGCGGACACAGATACGCAGTATTTT
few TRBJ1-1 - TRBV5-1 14 CASSPSPMNTEAFF TGCGCCAGCAGCCCCTCGCCCATGAACACTGAAGCTTTCTTT
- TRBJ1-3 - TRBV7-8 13 CASSFDSGDTIYF TGTGCCAGCAGCTTTGACAGCGGGGACACCATATATTTT
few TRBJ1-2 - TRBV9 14 CASSGGGGNYGYTF TGTGCCAGCAGCGGCGGGGGGGGCAACTATGGCTACACCTTC
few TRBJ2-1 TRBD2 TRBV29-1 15 CSVQSSGGLFNEQFF TGCAGCGTGCAATCTAGCGGGGGGTTGTTCAATGAGCAGTTCTTC
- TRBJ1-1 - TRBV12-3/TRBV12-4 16 CASSRGGEIMNTEAFF TGTGCCAGCAGCCGGGGCGGGGAAATCATGAACACTGAAGCTTTCTTT
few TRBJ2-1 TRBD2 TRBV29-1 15 CSVYSGGEVYNEQFF TGCAGCGTCTATAGCGGGGGAGAGGTCTACAATGAGCAGTTCTTC
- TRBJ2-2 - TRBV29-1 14 CSVLGRSNTGELFF TGCAGCGTTCTAGGACGGTCGAACACCGGGGAGCTGTTTTTT
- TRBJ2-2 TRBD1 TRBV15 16 CATSTKDRGNTGELFF TGTGCCACCAGCACCAAGGACAGGGGGAACACCGGGGAGCTGTTTTTT
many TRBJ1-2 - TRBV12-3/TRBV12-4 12 CASSVGAYGYTF TGTGCCAGCAGTGTAGGGGCCTATGGCTACACCTTC
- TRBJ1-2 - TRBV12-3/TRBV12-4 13 CAISSGTHYGYTF TGTGCCATTTCGTCAGGAACCCACTATGGCTACACCTTC
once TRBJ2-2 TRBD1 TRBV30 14 CAWSAGQGKWELFF TGTGCCTGGAGTGCAGGACAGGGAAAGTGGGAGCTGTTTTTT
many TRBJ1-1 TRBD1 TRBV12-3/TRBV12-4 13 CASSLEQTGAAFF TGTGCCAGCAGTCTAGAACAGACAGGGGCGGCTTTCTTT
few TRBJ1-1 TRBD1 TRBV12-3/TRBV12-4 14 CASSQRGPHTEAFF TGTGCCAGCAGTCAAAGGGGGCCCCACACTGAAGCTTTCTTT
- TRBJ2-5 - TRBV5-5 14 CASSIGTRRETQYF TGTGCCAGCAGCATAGGGACCAGGAGAGAGACCCAGTACTTC
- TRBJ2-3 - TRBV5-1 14 CASSLGAVVDTQYF TGCGCCAGCAGCTTGGGGGCTGTAGTAGATACGCAGTATTTT
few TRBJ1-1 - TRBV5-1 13 CASSWRRGTEAFF TGCGCCAGCAGTTGGAGACGAGGGACTGAAGCTTTCTTT
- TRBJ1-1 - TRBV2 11 CASIRETEAFF TGTGCCAGCATCCGGGAGACTGAAGCTTTCTTT
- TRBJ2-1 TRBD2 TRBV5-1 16 CASSLRLAESYNEQFF TGCGCCAGCAGCTTGAGGCTAGCGGAATCCTACAATGAGCAGTTCTTC
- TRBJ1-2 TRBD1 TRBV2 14 CASTQDREDYGYTF TGTGCCAGCACACAGGACAGGGAGGACTATGGCTACACCTTC
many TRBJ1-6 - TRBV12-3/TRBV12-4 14 CASSSQGYNSPLHF TGTGCCAGCAGTTCCCAAGGCTATAATTCACCCCTCCACTTT
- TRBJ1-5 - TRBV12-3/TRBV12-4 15 CASSLTAYSNQPQHF TGTGCCAGCAGCCTGACAGCATATAGCAATCAGCCCCAGCATTTT
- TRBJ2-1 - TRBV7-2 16 CASSQRRGRSYNEQFF TGTGCCAGCAGCCAGAGACGAGGTCGGAGCTACAATGAGCAGTTCTTC
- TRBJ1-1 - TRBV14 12 CASSQDWHEAFF TGTGCCAGCAGCCAGGACTGGCACGAAGCTTTCTTT
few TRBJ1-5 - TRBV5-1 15 CASSLVGGSGQPQHF TGCGCCAGCAGCTTGGTGGGGGGGAGTGGTCAGCCCCAGCATTTT
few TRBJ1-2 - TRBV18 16 CASSPSPDSLVTGYTF TGTGCCAGCTCACCATCACCGGACAGCCTAGTAACTGGCTACACCTTC
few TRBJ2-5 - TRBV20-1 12 CSARWIGETQYF TGCAGTGCTAGATGGATTGGCGAGACCCAGTACTTC
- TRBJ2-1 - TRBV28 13 CASSFGSGDEQFF TGTGCCAGCAGTTTCGGCAGTGGGGATGAGCAGTTCTTC
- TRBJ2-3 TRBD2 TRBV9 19 CASSAPPGLAGVRTDTQYF TGTGCCAGCAGCGCACCGCCGGGACTAGCGGGAGTTCGAACAGATACGCAGTATTTT
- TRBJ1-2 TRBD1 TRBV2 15 CASQVRGQVMNGYTF TGTGCCAGCCAAGTGAGGGGACAGGTGATGAATGGCTACACCTTC
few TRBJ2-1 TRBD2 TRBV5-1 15 CASSAGLAGRNEQFF TGCGCCAGCAGCGCGGGACTAGCGGGTAGAAATGAGCAGTTCTTC
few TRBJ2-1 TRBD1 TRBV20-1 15 CSATGTEPSYNEQFF TGCAGTGCTACCGGGACAGAACCCTCCTACAATGAGCAGTTCTTC
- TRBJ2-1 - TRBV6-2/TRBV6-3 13 CASKRGSGYEQFF TGTGCCAGCAAACGGGGTTCCGGCTATGAGCAGTTCTTC
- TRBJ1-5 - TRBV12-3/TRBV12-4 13 CASGQVIPGVQHF TGTGCCAGCGGGCAAGTAATACCGGGAGTACAGCATTTT
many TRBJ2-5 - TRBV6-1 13 CASNLGGGETQYF TGTGCCAGCAACCTGGGCGGCGGAGAGACCCAGTACTTC
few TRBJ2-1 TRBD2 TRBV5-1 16 CASSLAFAGDGDEQFF TGCGCCAGCAGCTTGGCCTTCGCGGGAGATGGCGATGAGCAGTTCTTC
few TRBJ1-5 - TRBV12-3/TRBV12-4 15 CASSLKGYGNQPQHF TGTGCCAGCAGTTTGAAGGGGTACGGCAATCAGCCCCAGCATTTT
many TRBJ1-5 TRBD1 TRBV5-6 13 CASSAQGQQPQHF TGTGCCAGCAGCGCCCAGGGACAGCAGCCCCAGCATTTT
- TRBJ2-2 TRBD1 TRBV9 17 CASSPIPRQGATGELFF TGTGCCAGCAGCCCCATCCCGAGACAGGGGGCTACCGGGGAGCTGTTTTTT
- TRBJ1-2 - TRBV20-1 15 CSASKLGLTNYGYTF TGCAGTGCGAGTAAGCTGGGGTTGACTAACTATGGCTACACCTTC